This TCR beta chain was found in a study of CD8 T cells in ankylosing spondylitis. General study findings and limits: One TCR beta motif, made up of roughly 8 highly homologous variants, appeared characteristic of ankylosing spondylitis blood. Earlier studies detected some motif variants in reactive arthritis synovial fluid and blood. Within peripheral blood, clones linked to disease were CD8+ and relatively rare. Disease-linked clones were reportedly significantly enriched in matched ankylosing spondylitis synovial fluid.

As concerns this clonotype: No antigen is known for it.

Looked up from germline, CDR1 is SGDLS and CDR2 is YYNGEE. The junction had 6 bases not matched to a gene; V was cut back by 3 bases and J by 1 base. The CDR3 is 15 residues long. Construction of TCR beta libraries was performed using quantitative 5'-RACE with molecular barcodes. TCRdb processed the 5' RACE reads anew with MiXCR; each CDR3 protein has one entry. The table shows about 540,000 distinct CDR3 sequences, with more than 9.5% occurring only once. The chain uses TRBV9 and TRBJ1-1; 7 bases fit TRBD1. The receptor was derived from a male donor with ankylosing spondylitis. Material for sequencing was blood, either unsorted or a sorted T cell fraction (not recorded which). CDR3 sequence reads: CASSATGRGNTEAFF. The CDR3 DNA follows: TGTGCCAGCAGCGCGACAGGGAGAGGGAACACTGAAGCTTTCTTT.